This T cell receptor (beta chain) was captured by sequencing in a study of blood T cell repertoires in COVID-19. Study-level information: Sites in the United States, Italy and Spain provided acute and convalescent COVID-19 samples.

The J segment lost 2 bases and the V segment lost 2 bases, leaving 14 bases of the junction unmatched. This CDR3 region has 19 residues. Looked up from germline, CDR1 is MNHEY and CDR2 is SMNVEV (reference sequence). The assay was immunoSEQ multiplex PCR, and TCRdb's table has in-frame clones only and misses some. The top ten hold roughly 6.1% of the sample, which has approximately 190,000 clones, over 80% seen once. The chain recombines TRBV27 with TRBJ2-1; 8 nucleotides align to TRBD2. The sequenced sample was peripheral blood. The clonotype was recovered from a woman aged 35 to 49 with acute or convalescent COVID-19. The CDR3 DNA reads as TGTGCCAGCAGTTTAAAACCCCCGGTGGCTAGCGGGCCCTACAATGAGCAGTTCTTC. Translated: CASSLKPPVASGPYNEQFF.